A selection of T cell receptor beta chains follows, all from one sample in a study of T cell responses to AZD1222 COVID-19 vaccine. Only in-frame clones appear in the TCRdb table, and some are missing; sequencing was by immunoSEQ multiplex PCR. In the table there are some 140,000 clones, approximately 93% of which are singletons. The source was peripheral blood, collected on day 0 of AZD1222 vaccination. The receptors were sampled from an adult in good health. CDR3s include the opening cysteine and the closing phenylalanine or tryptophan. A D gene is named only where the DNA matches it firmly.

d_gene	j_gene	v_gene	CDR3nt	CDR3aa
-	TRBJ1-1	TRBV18	TGTGCCAGCTCTACGAACCGGGATACTGAAGCTTTCTTT	CASSTNRDTEAFF
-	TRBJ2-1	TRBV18	TGTGCCAGCTCACCCTCATTAGGTGAGCAGTTCTTC	CASSPSLGEQFF
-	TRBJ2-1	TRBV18	TGTGCCAGCTCACCACCAAAGGGCGAGTCCTACAATGAGCAGTTCTTC	CASSPPKGESYNEQFF
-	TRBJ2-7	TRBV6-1	TGTGCCAGCAGTGAACTTGGGCTCGCCTACGAGCAGTACTTC	CASSELGLAYEQYF
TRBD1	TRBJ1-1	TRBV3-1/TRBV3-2	TGTGCCAGCAGCCAAGGGGGGACAGGTGAAGCTTTCTTT	CASSQGGTGEAFF
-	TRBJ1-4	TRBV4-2	TGTGCCAGCAGCCCAGGTACAGGGACCCTTAATGAAAAACTGTTTTTT	CASSPGTGTLNEKLFF
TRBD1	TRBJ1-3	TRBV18	TGTGCCAGCTCACCAGTACCGGGACAGGGGACTGGAAACACCATATATTTT	CASSPVPGQGTGNTIYF
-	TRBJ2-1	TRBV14	TGTGCCAGCAGCCGTGTGCAGTCCTACAATGAGCAGTTCTTC	CASSRVQSYNEQFF
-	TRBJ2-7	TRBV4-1	TGCGCCAGCAGCCACAGATCGGGGAATCAAGCCCACGAGCAGTACTTC	CASSHRSGNQAHEQYF
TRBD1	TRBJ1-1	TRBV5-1	TGCGCCAGCAGCTCCCAAGACAGGGACGGAATCACTGAAGCTTTCTTT	CASSSQDRDGITEAFF